This T cell receptor (beta chain) emerged from a study of cytomegalovirus exposure and HLA in healthy donors. For the study at large: Sequencing of about 179 million T cells in an earlier analysis found 100 million to 140 million unique TCR beta sequences.

Comments on this clone: Its antigen is unidentified.

General study findings and limits: Reported performance of the classifier showed diagnosis of cytomegalovirus status with high specificity and sensitivity. Productive rates of about 87% or about 30% were seen for most TCR beta V segments in an earlier analysis.

V was shortened by 4 bases and J by 0 bases, with 9 bases between the two germline ends. Germline assignment: CDR1 SGHTA and CDR2 FQGNSA. This CDR3 spans 14 amino acids. PCR employed 60 Vbeta and 13 Jbeta primers. Profiled with immunoSEQ multiplex PCR; TCRdb holds only in-frame clones, not every one. This sample has about 89,000 clones, with under 85% found just once. Sequencing input: PBMCs. This sequence originates from a male donor in good health and CMV-seronegative. The V and J genes are TRBV7-2 and TRBJ1-1; no clear D. CDR3 region: CASSSPNLNTEAFF. Written as DNA, the CDR3 is TGTGCCAGCAGCTCCCCCAATTTGAACACTGAAGCTTTCTTT.